This TCR beta chain is from a study of blood T cells in healthy people across ages (dated by TCRdb to the mid-2010s). Background for the entire study: In model experiments, roughly one uniquely barcoded TCR beta cDNA molecule per two T cells was captured by template switching. Age-related changes in TCR beta repertoire diversity were measured in the study by deep sequencing normalized with unique cDNA molecular identifiers. The donors were divided into four age groups: young (average around 16 years), middle-aged (around 37), aged (roughly 66) and long-lived (more than 75). For two donors (one aged 18 to 29 and one aged 80 or older), the study analyzed two additional independent replicas of 1 million unique cDNA reads from the same blood draw.

The paper as a whole reports these results and caveats: Because the CMV infection status of the donors was unknown, age-related changes in expanded clonotypes may potentially have been confounded. Total diversity estimates from one million sequenced T cells were considered lower bounds and underestimates. Observed TCR beta diversity correlated strongly with the percentage of naive T cells measured by flow cytometry. Observed TCR beta diversity per million T cells fell roughly linearly with age, and a significant reduction was already apparent by age roughly 40. Compared with the aged group, the long-lived group had more naive CD4+ T cells, fewer expanded clones and increased TCR diversity, a pattern suggesting age selection. Because profiling used bulk unsorted PBMCs, naive and antigen-experienced compartments could not be compared conclusively.

The library was produced with 5' RACE. Sequencer: Illumina HiSeq 2500. A second PCR of about 6 to 11 cycles was performed with a sample-barcoded 5' primer and a J-beta primer mix. Each TCR beta cDNA molecule received a unique molecular identifier from a template-switch 5' adaptor carrying 12 random nucleotides. Each sample yielded at least 2.5 million CDR3-containing paired-end reads. All of the RNA was converted into first-strand cDNA using the Mint cDNA synthesis kit, with a TRBC-specific oligonucleotide serving as the primer. All cDNA was treated with uracil-DNA glycosylase and then went through a first 18-cycle PCR with the universal primers M1SS and BC2_uni_R. In the original analysis: Normalization of each sample was performed by random selection of 1 million high-quality reads, each carrying a distinct molecular identifier. Instead of being binned into consensus sequences, reads that shared molecular identifiers were thrown out. CDR3 identification, clonotype clustering and error correction used MiTCR with a Q25 quality threshold and the strictest error-elimination algorithm. A nonparametric unseen species model using Euler transformation provided a lower-bound estimate of total TCR beta diversity. The public reads were run again by TCRdb, first through fastp at Q25 and then through MiXCR, and only productive beta chains were kept. Every entry covers one CDR3 protein and lists the most common genes and DNA from its rows. The authors' filters were not applied to this entry. For this sample there are 600,000 to 1,000,000 distinct CDR3 sequences; roughly 25% appear just once. In total, the top ten clones hold 3% to 4% of the sample.

This clonotype appeared a few times. There is no known antigen for this receptor. No quality values exist for individual bases; no much larger clone is one base distant. Systemically healthy Caucasian individuals from Russia, roughly 40 in total and aged roughly 6 to 100 years, were included as donors. Each donor gave roughly 9 milliliters of peripheral blood, drawn into EDTA-treated Vacutainer tubes. PBMCs were isolated by Ficoll-Paque density-gradient centrifugation, with at least 6 million obtained per sample. Total RNA, at least 5 micrograms per sample, was extracted from PBMCs with Trizol reagent. Naive CD45RAhigh/CD27high T cell percentages were measured by flow cytometry on a PBMC aliquot from every donor. From a lookup of the germline V gene (reference sequence), CDR1 and CDR2 are DFQATT and SNEGSKA. Relative to germline, V is 0 bases shorter and J is 7 bases shorter, with 6 bases between their ends. Measured from the cysteine to the phenylalanine, the CDR3 is 12 residues long. Kept here is only the CDR3 DNA, which spans 36 bases and is read in frame from base 1.

This same sample was also taken into another study, of T cells of mothers and their children. The second study reports: Nine systemically healthy Caucasian individuals, comprising three mothers and their six children, were included as donors. cDNA synthesis consumed the entire amount of extracted RNA, loaded at 1.5 ug RNA in each 15 ul reaction. In the second PCR, the M1S primer added sample barcodes and 2-4 random nucleotides. Over 9 million TCR beta CDR3 reads came from each mother, compared with 3.3 million or so reads from each child. TCR recombination output is similarly shaped by thymic selection in related and unrelated pairs, with a minor effect exerted by inherited differences. Related mother-child pairs always showed normalized repertoire overlap that was slightly higher than in unrelated mother-child pairs, though the difference was never significant. Persistent microchimeric T cell clones were not detected, at a sensitivity of approximately 93 clones per million clonotypes. Deep NGS was used in the study to compare the TCR beta repertoires of mothers and children and to look for features that separate related mother-child pairs from unrelated individuals. The mean age was 40 +/- 4 years for the mothers and around 10 +/- 4 years for the children. After adapters were ligated using NEBNext reagents, the libraries underwent 100+100 nt paired-end sequencing on an Illumina HiSeq 2000. To avoid cross-contamination, the mother libraries and the child libraries were prepared a month apart and sequenced in separate runs. Each donor had between 500,000 and 2,000,000 distinct TCR beta clonotypes identified. Naive TCR beta clonotypes were estimated from low-frequency clonotypes matched to each donor's FACS-determined naive share, without sorting.

Sequencing used blood. This receptor chain uses TRBV20-1 and TRBJ2-2; the D gene is unclear. The clonotype originates from a boy aged 5-17 years in good health. The CDR3 protein: CSARDHDGELFF. The DNA sequence reads TGCAGTGCTAGAGATCATGACGGGGAGCTGTTTTTT.